This TCR beta chain stems from a study of blood T cell repertoires in COVID-19. The CDR3 length is 18 residues. Germline values: CDR1 LGHNA, CDR2 YSLEER. The V gene end was trimmed by 0 bases and the J gene end by 0 bases; junction bases not matched to a gene: 7. Clones were read by immunoSEQ multiplex PCR, and TCRdb kept only the in-frame ones, dropping some. Found here are hundreds of thousands of clones, roughly 90% of them singletons; the top ten hold 3%. This clonotype was sampled from a woman aged 30 to 39 with COVID-19, enrolled during active disease. The chain employs TRBV4-3 and TRBJ2-3, with 9 positions matching TRBD2. Sample: peripheral blood. The CDR3 sequence: CASSQEGAGGQSTDTQYF. DNA for the CDR3: TGCGCCAGCAGCCAAGAGGGTGCGGGGGGGCAAAGCACAGATACGCAGTATTTT.